This TCR beta chain derives from a study of blood T cell repertoires in COVID-19. CDR1 is SGDLS and CDR2 is YYNGEE in the germline V gene. V gave up 0 bases and J gave up 4 bases, with 6 bases separating them. The CDR3 loop spans 13 amino acids. In the authors' methods: Amplification from reference gene primers served as the basis for estimated nucleated cell counts. Measured with immunoSEQ multiplex PCR; TCRdb has only the in-frame clones, and not every one. That table supplies the V and J calls and clone size; D and trimming were determined from the DNA. The table shows fewer than 700,000 clones, with 85% to 90% occurring only once.

The chain employs TRBV9 and TRBJ2-3; D uncertain. Source material: peripheral blood. This TCR was sampled from a woman aged 50 to 60 with COVID-19, enrolled during active disease. As DNA, the CDR3 is TGTGCCAGCAGCGTAGGGCCTGCAGATACGCAGTATTTT. Amino acids: CASSVGPADTQYF.